A single sample gave rise to the 15 T cell receptor beta chains below, sequenced in a study of blood T cell repertoires in COVID-19. Here immunoSEQ multiplex PCR was the method, and the copy in TCRdb shows in-frame clones only, minus some. Among fewer than 65,000 clones listed, approximately 90% were seen once. Specimen: peripheral blood. All receptors derive from a human donor with acute or convalescent COVID-19. The donor label of this sample is uncertain.

This chain links TRBV4-2 with TRBJ1-5; TRBD1 matches at 7 bases. V shed 1 base and J 3 bases; nucleotides not matched to a gene: 3. CDR1 is LGHNA, CDR2 YNFKEQ, per germline. CDR3 length: 15 amino acids. CDR3 DNA sequence: TGTGCCAGCAGCCAAGGTGACAGGGACAATCAGCCCCAGCATTTT. It codes for CASSQGDRDNQPQHF.

A single count supports this clone. The chain links TRBV19 to TRBJ2-2; 8 bases match TRBD1. CDR1 LNHDA and CDR2 SQIVND come from the germline V gene (reference sequence). V lost 4 bases and J lost 5; bases outside the gene matches: 6. The length of the CDR3 is 15 residues. The CDR3 DNA reads as TGTGCCAGTAGTACCGCTAACAGGGGGACCGGGGAGCTGTTTTTT. It encodes CASSTANRGTGELFF.

The chain recombines TRBV10-3 with TRBJ1-1; TRBD1 matches at 7 bases. The CDR3 has 14 residues. CDR1 is ENHRY, CDR2 SYGVKD, per germline. The trim removed 6 bases at V and 5 bases at J, leaving 9 bases unmatched. DNA of the CDR3: TGTGCCATCAGCGACAGGGCAAGAAAGACTGAAGCTTTCTTT. The encoded protein is CAISDRARKTEAFF.

This clone was seen a single time. The chain couples TRBV28 to TRBJ2-1, with D maybe TRBD2 (5 bases). The CDR3 is 15 amino acids. V shed 2 bases and J shed 0 bases, with 8 bases lying between them. Germline V gives CDR1 MDHEN, CDR2 SYDVKM. The CDR3 loop is CASSLKRSSYNEQFF. CDR3 DNA sequence: TGTGCCAGCAGTTTAAAGCGGAGCTCCTACAATGAGCAGTTCTTC.

In this sample, this clone turned up a few times. V and J are TRBV4-2 and TRBJ2-1, with no clear D. From germline, CDR1 is LGHNA and CDR2 YNFKEQ. Trimming pared 4 bases from V and 4 bases from J, leaving 17 bases between. This CDR3 has 16 amino acids. The CDR3: CASSLAQARSYNEQFF. The CDR3 nucleotides are TGTGCCAGCAGCCTTGCCCAGGCCCGATCTTACAATGAGCAGTTCTTC.

The chain uses TRBV24-1 and TRBJ2-3, with D perhaps TRBD2 (5 bases). Germline lookup yields CDR1 KGHDR and CDR2 SFDVKD. The V gene lost 3 bases and the J gene lost 0 bases, with 12 bases spanning the gap. The CDR3 is 16 residues long. CDR3 sequence reads: CATSDLVGASTDTQYF. The CDR3 DNA sequence: TGTGCCACCAGTGATCTGGTGGGAGCCAGCACAGATACGCAGTATTTT.

The chain is built from TRBV7-9 and TRBJ2-5; 10 bases fit TRBD1. The V gene end was trimmed by 0 bases and the J gene end by 9 bases; junction bases not matched to a gene: 7. Germline V CDR1 and CDR2: SEHNR, FQNEAQ (reference sequence). This CDR3 has 15 amino acids. The CDR3 is CASSLAGTGASAQYF. CDR3 bases: TGTGCCAGCAGCTTAGCCGGGACAGGGGCGTCGGCCCAGTACTTC.

The V gene is TRBV2, the J gene TRBJ1-5; D might be TRBD1 (6 bases). This CDR3 spans 14 amino acids. Trimming stripped 9 bases from V and 6 bases from J, with 18 bases between. Germline values: CDR1 SNHLY, CDR2 FYNNEI. The DNA for the CDR3 is TGTGCCAGTCATTTCTCGGGGGGGCCTCAGCCCCAGCATTTT. Its translation: CASHFSGGPQPQHF.

This chain uses TRBV7-2 with TRBJ1-2; D is unresolved. The CDR3 covers 15 residues. Deletions cut 5 bases from V and 4 bases from J, with 17 bases between. CDR1 and CDR2 (germline): SGHTA, FQGNSA. CDR3 DNA sequence: TGTGCCAGCAGCCCCAGAACGGGGATGGGCTATGGCTACACCTTC. This sequence encodes CASSPRTGMGYGYTF.

CDR3 protein: CASSSKGGNEKLFF. The CDR3 bases are TGTGCCAGCAGCTCCAAGGGAGGAAATGAAAAACTGTTTTTT. This rearrangement joins TRBV9 to TRBJ1-4, with D unresolved. V lost 4 bases and J 5 bases, leaving 12 bases between the germline ends. The CDR3 has 14 amino acids. From germline, CDR1 is SGDLS and CDR2 YYNGEE. Variable domain in full (rest from reference TRBV9 and TRBJ1-4): DSGVTQTPKHLITATGQRVTLRCSPRSGDLSVYWYQQSLDQGLQFLIQYYNGEERAKGNILERFSAQQFPDLHSELNLSSLELGDSALYFCASSSKGGNEKLFFGSGTQLSVL.

The rearrangement links TRBV19 to TRBJ1-3; 9 bases line up with TRBD1. The germline V gene has CDR1 LNHDA and CDR2 SQIVND (reference sequence). Unmatched junction bases numbered 6, after V lost 5 bases and J lost 4 bases. CDR3 length equals 15 residues. CDR3 loop: CASSPRTGDGNTIYF. The CDR3 DNA reads as TGTGCCAGTAGTCCCCGGACAGGGGACGGAAACACCATATATTTT.

This rearrangement joins TRBV27 to TRBJ1-2; tentatively, D is TRBD1 (5 bases). This CDR3 spans 12 amino acids. Trimming pared 5 bases from V and 4 bases from J, leaving 8 bases between. Looked up from germline, CDR1 is MNHEY and CDR2 is SMNVEV (reference sequence). CDR3 DNA: TGTGCCAGCAGTCCCCAGGGCTATGGCTACACCTTC. Translated, it gives CASSPQGYGYTF.

The chain joins TRBV18 to TRBJ2-7; possibly TRBD1 for D (6 bases). The V gene's germline CDR1 is KGHSH and CDR2 LQKENI. The CDR3 sequence is 14 residues long. Trimming took off 6 bases at V and 4 bases at J, with 16 bases between the two ends. DNA for the CDR3: TGTGCCAGCTCCCCTTTGGGACACGGGTACGAGCAGTACTTC. Its translation: CASSPLGHGYEQYF.

The V gene is TRBV11-2, the J gene TRBJ1-1; TRBD1 matches 7 bases. Trimming cost V 7 bases and J 5 bases; bases outside gene matches: 7. CDR3 size: 13 residues. From germline, CDR1 is SGHAT and CDR2 FQNNGV. The CDR3 nucleotides read TGTGCCAGCATTCTGCAGGGGGGAACTGAAGCTTTCTTT. This codes for CASILQGGTEAFF.

The V call is TRBV20-1, the J call TRBJ2-7; 7 bases agree with TRBD1. Germline assignment: CDR1 DFQATT and CDR2 SNEGSKA (reference sequence). J lost 2 bases, V lost 3 bases, and 10 bases had no gene match. The CDR3 consists of 15 residues. The DNA for the CDR3 is TGCAGTGCTAGTACCGGGACAGTCAACCCCTACGAGCAGTACTTC. This translates into CSASTGTVNPYEQYF.